This T cell receptor (beta chain) was obtained from a study of blood T cells in healthy people across ages. Regarding the study as a whole: It was held that diversity estimates obtained from one million T cells represented underestimates.

The CDR3 has 15 residues. V shed 5 bases, J shed 3 bases, and the junction held 7 bases outside the gene matches. Germline CDR1 and CDR2: SNHLY and FYNNEI. Notes on this clonotype: What it binds is not known.

Combining a sample-barcoded 5' primer with a J-beta primer mix, a second PCR ran for roughly 7 to 12 cycles. One entry per CDR3 protein, called by TCRdb with MiXCR from the 5' RACE reads. Among 600,000 to 1,000,000 distinct CDR3 sequences listed, roughly 25% were seen once. The same data also contributed to another study, on T cells of mothers and their children.

Sequenced material: blood. This chain uses TRBV2 with TRBJ2-5; 9 bases map to TRBD2. The source of this sequence is a boy aged 10-17 years in good health. The chain's CDR3 is CASSRGTSQKETQYF. In DNA, the CDR3 is TGTGCCAGCAGTCGTGGGACTAGCCAGAAAGAGACCCAGTACTTC. Using reference TRBV2 and TRBJ2-5 for the parts outside the CDR3, the full variable domain is EPEVTQTPSHQVTQMGQEVILRCVPISNHLYFYWYRQILGQKVEFLVSFYNNEISEKSEIFDDQFSVERPDGSNFTLKIRSTKLEDSAMYFCASSRGTSQKETQYFGPGTRLLVL.